This TCR beta chain was identified in a study of blood T cell repertoires in COVID-19. Participants spanned ages about 18 to 100 years and resided in roughly 22 US areas. Donors were grouped by their self-reported clinical history. Libraries were prepared by immunoSEQ multiplex PCR; TCRdb keeps only in-frame clonotypes and omits some of them. The sample lists roughly 340,000 clones, 80% to 90% occurring once. Trimming removed 4 bases at V and 1 base at J, with 7 bases between. The CDR3 is 13 residues long. Germline CDR1 and CDR2: MNHEY and SMNVEV (reference sequence). Only a few counts were recorded for this clone.

This receptor was identified in a man aged 18 to 30 who had recovered from COVID-19. Sequenced sample: PBMCs or T cells enriched from blood (not recorded which). V usage is TRBV27 and J usage is TRBJ1-1; D remains ambiguous. The CDR3 region is CASSYRQNTEAFF. The CDR3 DNA follows: TGTGCCAGCAGTTATAGACAGAACACTGAAGCTTTCTTT.